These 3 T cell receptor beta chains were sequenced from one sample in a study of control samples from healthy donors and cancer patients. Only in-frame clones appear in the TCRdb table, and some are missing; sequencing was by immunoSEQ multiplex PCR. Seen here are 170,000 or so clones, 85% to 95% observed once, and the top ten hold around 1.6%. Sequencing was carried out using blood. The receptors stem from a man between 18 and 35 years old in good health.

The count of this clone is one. DNA of the CDR3: TGTGCCAGTAGTATCGGACTAGCGGACACCGGGGAGCTGTTTTTT. This gives the protein CASSIGLADTGELFF. This sequence joins TRBV19 and TRBJ2-2; TRBD2 aligns across 10 bases. Germline V gives CDR1 LNHDA, CDR2 SQIVND (reference sequence). V lost 3 bases, J lost 3 bases, and 1 base stayed unmatched. The CDR3 runs 15 residues.

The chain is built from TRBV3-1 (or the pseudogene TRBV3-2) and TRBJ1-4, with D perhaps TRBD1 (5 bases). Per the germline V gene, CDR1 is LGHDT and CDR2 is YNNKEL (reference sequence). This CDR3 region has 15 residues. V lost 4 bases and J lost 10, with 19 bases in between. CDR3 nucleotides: TGTGCCAGCAGCCTCTCGGACGGGGGGTTTGGAAAACTGTTTTTT. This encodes CASSLSDGGFGKLFF.

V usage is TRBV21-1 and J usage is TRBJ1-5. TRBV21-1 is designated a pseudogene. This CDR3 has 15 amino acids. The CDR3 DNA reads TGTGCCAGCACCCCCATGAGGGGGGCGGTTCAGCCCCAGCATTTT. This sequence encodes CASTPMRGAVQPQHF.